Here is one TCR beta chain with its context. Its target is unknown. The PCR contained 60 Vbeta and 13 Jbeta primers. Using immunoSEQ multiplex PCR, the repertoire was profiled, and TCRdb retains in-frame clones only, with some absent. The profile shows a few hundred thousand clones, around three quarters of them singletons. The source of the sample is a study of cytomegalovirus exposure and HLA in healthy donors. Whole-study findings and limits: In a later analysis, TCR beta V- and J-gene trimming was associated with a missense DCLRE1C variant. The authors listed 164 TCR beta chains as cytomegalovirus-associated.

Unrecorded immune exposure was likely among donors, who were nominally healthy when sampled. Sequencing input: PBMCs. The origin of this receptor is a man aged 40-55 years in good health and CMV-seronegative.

In DNA, the CDR3 is TGCGCCAGCAGCCAAGCTCTGCTAGCGGGGGGCTACAATGAGCAGTTCTTC. Its protein product is CASSQALLAGGYNEQFF. J is TRBJ2-1 and V is TRBV4-1, with TRBD2 matching over 11 bases. Trimming at V came to 1 base and at J to 3 bases, leaving 5 bases not matched to a gene. The CDR3 runs to 17 residues. Germline CDR1 and CDR2: MGHRA and YSYEKL.